Listed below are T cell receptor beta chains from one sample, sequenced in a study of blood T cell repertoires in COVID-19. The protocol was immunoSEQ multiplex PCR, while the TCRdb copy is restricted to in-frame clones and leaves out a portion. In the table there are 50,000 or so clones, 85% to 90% of which are singletons. Sequenced input: peripheral blood. The source is a human donor in a cohort sampled during active COVID-19. Each CDR3 is given with its conserved first and last residue. A D gene is named only where the DNA matches it firmly. Not all rows give a size; the values are once, few, many and, for expanded clones, a class.

j_gene: TRBJ1-3
abundance: NA
d_gene: TRBD1
v_gene: TRBV9
CDR3aa: CASSDQDRSIGNTIYF

j_gene: TRBJ2-3
abundance: once
d_gene: NA
v_gene: TRBV18
CDR3aa: CASSPAGDTQYF

j_gene: TRBJ2-6
abundance: NA
d_gene: TRBD1
v_gene: TRBV19
CDR3aa: CASSTPGTGGSGANVLTF

j_gene: TRBJ2-7
abundance: NA
d_gene: TRBD1
v_gene: TRBV27
CDR3aa: CASSSARTGGRAEQYF

j_gene: TRBJ2-3
abundance: NA
d_gene: NA
v_gene: TRBV19
CDR3aa: CASSPSASTDTQYF

j_gene: TRBJ1-5
abundance: NA
d_gene: NA
v_gene: TRBV28
CDR3aa: CASIPGGFNQPQHF

j_gene: TRBJ2-2
abundance: NA
d_gene: NA
v_gene: TRBV3-1/TRBV3-2
CDR3aa: CASSQDIGDGELFF

j_gene: TRBJ2-3
abundance: NA
d_gene: TRBD2
v_gene: TRBV6-1
CDR3aa: CASSVNLAGVTDTQYF

j_gene: TRBJ2-6
abundance: NA
d_gene: TRBD2
v_gene: TRBV19
CDR3aa: CASTMAAGGPGANVLTF

j_gene: TRBJ1-2
abundance: NA
d_gene: NA
v_gene: TRBV14
CDR3aa: CASSQDLGGDGYTF

j_gene: TRBJ1-2
abundance: NA
d_gene: TRBD1
v_gene: TRBV6-5
CDR3aa: CASSLPGQGSGYTF

j_gene: TRBJ2-1
abundance: NA
d_gene: NA
v_gene: TRBV5-5
CDR3aa: CASSLAGGTLYNEQFF

j_gene: TRBJ2-3
abundance: NA
d_gene: NA
v_gene: TRBV5-1
CDR3aa: CASSPGLNKVDTQYF

j_gene: TRBJ2-1
abundance: once
d_gene: TRBD2
v_gene: TRBV7-2
CDR3aa: CASSPSGGSYNEQFF

j_gene: TRBJ1-2
abundance: NA
d_gene: NA
v_gene: TRBV6-2/TRBV6-3
CDR3aa: CASSYSRQEGGYTF

j_gene: TRBJ2-2
abundance: NA
d_gene: TRBD1
v_gene: TRBV30
CDR3aa: CAWTGDRDTGELFF

j_gene: TRBJ2-1
abundance: NA
d_gene: TRBD2
v_gene: TRBV7-9
CDR3aa: CASSSSGLAGNNEQFF

j_gene: TRBJ1-1
abundance: NA
d_gene: NA
v_gene: TRBV18
CDR3aa: CASSPGGDEAFF

j_gene: TRBJ1-5
abundance: NA
d_gene: NA
v_gene: TRBV11-2
CDR3aa: CASSADRNQPQHF

j_gene: TRBJ2-1
abundance: NA
d_gene: NA
v_gene: TRBV7-9
CDR3aa: CASSLARLPYNEQFF

j_gene: TRBJ1-1
abundance: NA
d_gene: TRBD1
v_gene: TRBV30
CDR3aa: CAWGDRGRTEAFF

j_gene: TRBJ2-6
abundance: NA
d_gene: NA
v_gene: TRBV10-1
CDR3aa: CASSESRGGLGANVLTF

j_gene: TRBJ1-1
abundance: NA
d_gene: NA
v_gene: TRBV12-3/TRBV12-4
CDR3aa: CASRQGNTEAFF

j_gene: TRBJ2-5
abundance: NA
d_gene: TRBD1
v_gene: TRBV19
CDR3aa: CASSPDRGNETQYF

j_gene: TRBJ2-2
abundance: NA
d_gene: TRBD1
v_gene: TRBV5-1
CDR3aa: CASSLGDRADVSGELFF

j_gene: TRBJ2-5
abundance: few
d_gene: TRBD2
v_gene: TRBV5-1
CDR3aa: CASSYGTSGGEETQYF

j_gene: TRBJ2-5
abundance: NA
d_gene: NA
v_gene: TRBV9
CDR3aa: CASSVTGTPQETQYF

j_gene: TRBJ2-4
abundance: NA
d_gene: NA
v_gene: TRBV21-1
CDR3aa: CASSKASSGKNIQYF

j_gene: TRBJ1-5
abundance: few
d_gene: TRBD1
v_gene: TRBV27
CDR3aa: CASSSRDSRNQPQHF

j_gene: TRBJ2-3
abundance: NA
d_gene: TRBD2
v_gene: TRBV5-8
CDR3aa: CASPNSLADEGTDTQYF

j_gene: TRBJ1-3
abundance: NA
d_gene: NA
v_gene: TRBV6-5
CDR3aa: CASTHPGSGNTIYF

j_gene: TRBJ2-1
abundance: NA
d_gene: TRBD2
v_gene: TRBV7-2
CDR3aa: CASSLSGRAENEQFF

j_gene: TRBJ2-2
abundance: NA
d_gene: NA
v_gene: TRBV19
CDR3aa: CASSMANRGGTGELFF

j_gene: TRBJ2-5
abundance: NA
d_gene: NA
v_gene: TRBV7-9
CDR3aa: CASRSQGSGKETQYF

j_gene: TRBJ2-3
abundance: NA
d_gene: TRBD2
v_gene: TRBV2
CDR3aa: CASSESAGGSTDTQYF

j_gene: TRBJ2-3
abundance: NA
d_gene: TRBD2
v_gene: TRBV6-2/TRBV6-3
CDR3aa: CASSYGVGLAGVRDTQYF

j_gene: TRBJ2-3
abundance: NA
d_gene: TRBD2
v_gene: TRBV7-2
CDR3aa: CASSSLAGGPTDTQYF

j_gene: TRBJ1-6
abundance: NA
d_gene: TRBD1
v_gene: TRBV7-2
CDR3aa: CASSLIGGYSPLHF

j_gene: TRBJ2-1
abundance: NA
d_gene: TRBD1
v_gene: TRBV11-3
CDR3aa: CASSLDGGQLYNEQFF

j_gene: TRBJ2-2
abundance: NA
d_gene: NA
v_gene: TRBV15
CDR3aa: CATSSGGTTGELFF

j_gene: TRBJ2-1
abundance: NA
d_gene: TRBD1
v_gene: TRBV19
CDR3aa: CASSRRTGTSYNEQFF

j_gene: TRBJ2-3
abundance: NA
d_gene: TRBD1
v_gene: TRBV3-1/TRBV3-2
CDR3aa: CASSQTLGTGPDTQYF

j_gene: TRBJ2-3
abundance: NA
d_gene: NA
v_gene: TRBV15
CDR3aa: CATSRGQASTDTQYF

j_gene: TRBJ2-2
abundance: NA
d_gene: NA
v_gene: TRBV7-3
CDR3aa: CASSDLTRRPGELFF

j_gene: TRBJ1-5
abundance: NA
d_gene: TRBD1
v_gene: TRBV7-2
CDR3aa: CASSRRDRASPQHF

j_gene: TRBJ2-6
abundance: NA
d_gene: TRBD2
v_gene: TRBV28
CDR3aa: CASRLAGGGSGANVLTF

j_gene: TRBJ1-1
abundance: once
d_gene: NA
v_gene: TRBV6-2/TRBV6-3
CDR3aa: CASSYDGREAFF

j_gene: TRBJ2-3
abundance: few
d_gene: TRBD2
v_gene: TRBV11-2
CDR3aa: CASSSPGGAGGLDTQYF

j_gene: TRBJ2-1
abundance: once
d_gene: TRBD1
v_gene: TRBV12-3/TRBV12-4
CDR3aa: CASSWTGYNEQFF

j_gene: TRBJ2-6
abundance: NA
d_gene: NA
v_gene: TRBV19
CDR3aa: CASSTQQGTANVLTF

j_gene: TRBJ1-3
abundance: NA
d_gene: TRBD1
v_gene: TRBV28
CDR3aa: CASSLGQGARNTIYF

j_gene: TRBJ1-4
abundance: NA
d_gene: TRBD1
v_gene: TRBV7-2
CDR3aa: CASSMQTGDNEKLFF

j_gene: TRBJ2-3
abundance: NA
d_gene: NA
v_gene: TRBV5-1
CDR3aa: CASSKVGGPDTQYF